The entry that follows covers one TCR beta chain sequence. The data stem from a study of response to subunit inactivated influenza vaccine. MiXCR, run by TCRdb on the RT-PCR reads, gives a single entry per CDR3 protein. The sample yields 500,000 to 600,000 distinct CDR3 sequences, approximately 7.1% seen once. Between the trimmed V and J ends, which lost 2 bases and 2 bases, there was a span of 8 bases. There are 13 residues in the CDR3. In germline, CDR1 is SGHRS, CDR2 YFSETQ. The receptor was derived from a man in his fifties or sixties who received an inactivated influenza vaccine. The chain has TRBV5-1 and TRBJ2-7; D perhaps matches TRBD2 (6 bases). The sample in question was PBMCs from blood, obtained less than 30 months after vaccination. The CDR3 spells CASSFREAYEQYF. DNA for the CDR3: TGCGCCAGCAGCTTCAGGGAGGCCTACGAGCAGTACTTC.